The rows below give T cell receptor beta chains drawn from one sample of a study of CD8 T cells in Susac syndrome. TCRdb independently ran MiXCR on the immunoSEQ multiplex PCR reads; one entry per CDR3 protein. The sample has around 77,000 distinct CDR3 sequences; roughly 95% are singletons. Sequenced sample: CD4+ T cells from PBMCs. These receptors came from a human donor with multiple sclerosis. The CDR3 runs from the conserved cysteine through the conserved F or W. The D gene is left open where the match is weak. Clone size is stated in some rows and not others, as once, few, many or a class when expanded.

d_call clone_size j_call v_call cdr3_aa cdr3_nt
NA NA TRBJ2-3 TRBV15 CATSAGGVTDTQYF TGTGCCACCAGCGCCGGTGGGGTAACAGATACGCAGTATTTT
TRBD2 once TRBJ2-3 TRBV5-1 CASSWTSGSTDTQYF TGCGCCAGCAGCTGGACTAGCGGGAGCACAGATACGCAGTATTTT
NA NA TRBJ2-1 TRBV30 CAWSIRRGGYEQFF TGTGCCTGGAGTATCCGCAGGGGCGGCTATGAGCAGTTCTTC
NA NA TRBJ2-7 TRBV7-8 CASSLARGLGEQYF TGTGCCAGCAGCTTAGCCCGGGGTCTGGGCGAGCAGTACTTC
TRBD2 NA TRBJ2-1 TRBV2 CASGAPSGGAYEQFF TGTGCCAGCGGTGCCCCTAGCGGGGGGGCCTATGAGCAGTTCTTC
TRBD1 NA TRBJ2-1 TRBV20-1 CSAPTGMGYNEQFF TGCAGTGCGCCGACAGGGATGGGCTACAATGAGCAGTTCTTC
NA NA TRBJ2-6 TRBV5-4 CASSLAPPGRPGANVLTF TGTGCCAGCAGCTTGGCACCACCGGGACGTCCTGGGGCCAACGTCCTGACTTTC
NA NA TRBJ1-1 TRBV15 CATSSGTGPRNTEAFF TGTGCCACCAGCAGTGGAACAGGGCCGAGGAACACTGAAGCTTTCTTT
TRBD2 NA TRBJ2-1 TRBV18 CASSPSAGGNNEQFF TGTGCCAGCTCACCAAGTGCGGGGGGGAACAATGAGCAGTTCTTC
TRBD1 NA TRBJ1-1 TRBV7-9 CATRQGGGTEAFF TGTGCTACCAGACAGGGAGGTGGCACTGAAGCTTTCTTT
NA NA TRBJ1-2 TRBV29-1 CSVASGVGGYTF TGCAGCGTTGCTTCAGGGGTGGGTGGCTACACCTTC
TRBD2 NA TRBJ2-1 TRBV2 CASRGGSGAGLVEQFF TGTGCCAGCAGAGGCGGGAGCGGAGCGGGCCTGGTTGAGCAGTTCTTC
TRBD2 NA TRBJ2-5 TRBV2 CASSEGLAGSTGETQYF TGTGCCAGCAGCGAGGGACTAGCGGGATCTACTGGAGAGACCCAGTACTTC
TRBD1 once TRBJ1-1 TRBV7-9 CASSRNRDRGPMNTEAFF TGTGCCAGCAGCCGTAACCGGGACAGAGGCCCCATGAACACTGAAGCTTTCTTT
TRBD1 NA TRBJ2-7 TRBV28 CASSERQGSYEQYF TGTGCCAGCAGTGAACGACAGGGGAGCTACGAGCAGTACTTC
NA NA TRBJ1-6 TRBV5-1 CASSSPGRGGSPLHF TGCGCCAGCAGCTCTCCGGGACGGGGAGGTTCACCCCTCCACTTT
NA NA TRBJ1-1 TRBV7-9 CASSPGDTEAFF TGTGCCAGCAGCCCCGGGGACACTGAAGCTTTCTTT
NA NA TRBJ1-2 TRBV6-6 CASSYLDRDYGYTF TGTGCCAGCAGTTACCTAGACAGAGATTATGGCTACACCTTC
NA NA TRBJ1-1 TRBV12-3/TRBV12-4 CASSFEGPARTEAFF TGTGCCAGCAGCTTTGAGGGCCCAGCGCGCACTGAAGCTTTCTTT
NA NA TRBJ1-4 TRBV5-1 CASTRGGFLGTNEKLFF TGCGCCAGCACCAGAGGGGGTTTCTTGGGAACTAATGAAAAACTGTTTTTT
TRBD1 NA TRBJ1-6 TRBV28 CATRTGKNSPLHF TGTGCCACCAGGACAGGGAAAAATTCACCCCTCCACTTT
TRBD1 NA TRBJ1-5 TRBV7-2 CASSWTGGNQPQHF TGTGCCAGCAGCTGGACAGGGGGCAATCAGCCCCAGCATTTT
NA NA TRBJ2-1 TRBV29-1 CSVVRDSRQNNEQFF TGCAGCGTTGTTCGAGATTCTCGACAGAACAATGAGCAGTTCTTC
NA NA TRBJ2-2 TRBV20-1 CSASLSGPGELFF TGCAGTGCTAGCCTGTCGGGGCCCGGGGAGCTGTTTTTT
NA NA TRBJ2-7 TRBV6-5 CAPQGIQGPDEQYF TGTGCCCCTCAAGGGATTCAGGGTCCCGACGAGCAGTACTTC
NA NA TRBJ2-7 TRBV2 CASITVSWEQYF TGTGCCAGCATTACAGTTTCTTGGGAGCAGTACTTC
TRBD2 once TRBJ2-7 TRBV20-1 CSVEWRGGYEQYF TGCAGTGTTGAGTGGCGGGGGGGGTACGAGCAGTACTTC
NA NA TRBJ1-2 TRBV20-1 CSARDPGQGHGYTF TGCAGTGCTAGGGATCCGGGGCAGGGCCATGGCTACACCTTC
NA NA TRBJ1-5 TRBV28 CASTSGQLINQPQHF TGTGCCAGCACCAGTGGACAGCTAATAAATCAGCCCCAGCATTTT
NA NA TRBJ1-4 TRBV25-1 CASGEVLNEKLFF TGTGCCAGCGGGGAGGTACTTAATGAAAAACTGTTTTTT
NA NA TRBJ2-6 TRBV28 CASRATTGIGSGANVLTF TGTGCCAGCAGGGCCACAACAGGGATAGGCTCTGGGGCCAACGTCCTGACTTTC
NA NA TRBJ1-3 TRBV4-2 CASSQDLEAGNTIYF TGTGCCAGCAGCCAAGATCTGGAGGCTGGAAACACCATATATTTT
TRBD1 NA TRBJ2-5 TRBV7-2 CASSIRTGTETQYF TGTGCCAGCAGCATACGGACAGGAACAGAGACCCAGTACTTC
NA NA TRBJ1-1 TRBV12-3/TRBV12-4 CASSLAPGHGNTEAFF TGTGCCAGCAGTTTAGCGCCCGGACACGGAAACACTGAAGCTTTCTTT